This TCR beta chain came from a study of T cells in Graves' hyperthyroidism and ophthalmopathy (dated by TCRdb to the late 2010s). For the wider study: Peripheral blood samples were taken at the time of initial diagnosis, prior to any treatment. A discovery cohort of about 96 patients, roughly 45 with Graves' ophthalmopathy and over 55 with stable Graves' hyperthyroidism, was used to find distinguishing TCR V-J signatures. Prospective prediction of ophthalmopathy was tested in an independent validation cohort of approximately 19 hyperthyroidism patients and around 16 patients who later progressed to ophthalmopathy. The approximately 100 discovery patients were divided at random into training and test sets in a 7:3 ratio. In addition, the study compared T-cell repertoires in thyroid tissue and in blood from about 6 Graves' hyperthyroidism patients. Once sampling was done, hyperthyroidism patients were given methimazole at a starting dose of 30 mg daily, whereas ophthalmopathy patients were given high-dose intravenous methylprednisolone. The paper describes TCR Vbeta CDR3 sequencing of 140 or so peripheral blood samples, made up of about 40 ophthalmopathy patients, over 70 hyperthyroidism patients and some 17 progressor patients.

This clonotype was picked up many times. The antigen it recognizes is unknown. The sample holds no much larger clone one base away, and base qualities are not on file. The junction shows trimming of 8 bases on V and 11 bases on J, plus 18 bases between the germline ends. The CDR3 has 12 amino acids, counting the end cysteine and phenylalanine. Only CDR3 DNA remains: 36 bases, in frame from the first base. CDR1 and CDR2 are read off the germline V gene as MDHEN and SYDVKM. Hyperthyroidism patients were newly diagnosed, with disease duration under 2 months, and aged 18 to 65 years. Any patient with an uncontrolled infection, another autoimmune disease, pregnancy or lactation was excluded. Diagnoses were established on the basis of clinical symptoms, serum thyroxine and TRAb, thyroid ultrasound, and orbital computed tomography. Blood from progressor patients was collected at the time of first diagnosis with hyperthyroidism, before any ophthalmopathy symptoms had appeared. PBMCs were separated from roughly 10 ml of fresh peripheral blood using Ficoll-Paque density gradient centrifugation. Progressor patients were initially diagnosed with Graves' hyperthyroidism and developed ophthalmopathy during follow-up. Trizol reagent was used to extract total RNA, and RNA quality was then checked on an Agilent 2100 Bioanalyzer.

The investigation overall reported the following: Sample size was not statistically predetermined, and investigators were not blinded to group allocation. A model built on a 13 V-J signature distinguished ophthalmopathy from stable hyperthyroidism, reaching roughly 88% sensitivity and under 84% specificity in cross-validation and 80%/75% in testing. In validation, the model predicted progression to ophthalmopathy a median of roughly 6.5 months before onset, with around 70% sensitivity and roughly 73% specificity. Most expanded thyroid clonotypes (frequency above 0.001) were also detected in blood, suggesting blood repertoires may reflect thyroid immune responses.

The TCR beta CDR3 regions were amplified from the RNA transcripts. For the first round of RT-PCR on the TCR CDR3, the HTBI primer set was used together with the Qiagen OneStep RT-PCR kit. The libraries were constructed in a second round of multiplex PCR and then size-selected and purified. Paired-end sequencing of the libraries was performed with 100 bp reads on an Illumina HiSeq2000. Concerning the study's data processing: Raw data were processed with SOAPnuke, discarding reads with adapters, uncalled bases, mean Phred below 15, or no exact constant-primer or identifier match. COPE v1.2.5 was used to merge high-quality paired reads, and clonotypes were defined as unique nucleotide sequences. MiTCR v1.1 was used to align the clonotypes against IMGT TRBV, TRBD and TRBJ reference segments. Only V-J combinations with frequency above 0.0001, covering about 99% of repertoires, were analysed. A TCS score was defined as the ratio of F50 (clonal expansion) to E x V (chaos), with BLOSUM62-based TCRdist applied between CDR3 peptides within each V-J. Welch's t-statistics and random forest reduced roughly 530 V-J features to some 14, which were used in a naive Bayes classifier (R e1071). TCRdb handled the public reads itself, with Q25 trimming in fastp and clone calling in MiXCR, and kept productive beta chains. Every distinct CDR3 protein forms one entry, paired with its most common genes and DNA. TCRdb's processing, not the authors', yielded these V and J calls. This sample gives 370,000 or so distinct CDR3 sequences in total; more than 15% of them show up just once. The ten largest clones capture approximately 30% of the sample.

The chain is assembled from TRBV28 and TRBJ1-1, and possibly TRBD1, on 5 matching bases. Sequenced input: blood. The TCR sequence derives from a young woman with Graves' hyperthyroidism that later progressed to Graves' ophthalmopathy. The DNA is as follows: TGTGCCAGCGCCCTCGGCGGGGCCGCGGCTTTCTTT. Protein translation: CASALGGAAAFF.